The sequence of this T cell receptor (delta chain) was determined in a study of human gamma delta and Vdelta1 T cells. This clone was seen a few times. The TCRdb protein comes from a much larger clone and disagrees with this DNA's translation at residue 13, likely due to a read error; the protein given here is derived from the DNA. TCRdb re-processed the PCR reads using CATT. The sample lists about 4,100 delta-chain clones; 20% to 30% were seen once. V was pared by 5 bases and J by 0 bases, with 26 bases of the junction left unmatched. Germline CDR1 reads TSWWSYY; CDR2 reads QGS. CDR3 length equals 22 residues.

This clonotype was obtained from a human donor in good health. The rearrangement joins TRDV1 to TRDJ1; TRDD2 aligns across 8 bases. Sequenced input: naive CD27+ Vdelta1 gamma-delta T cells from blood. The CDR3 coding sequence is TGTGCTCTTGGGCCTTATTACTTCCTACCGTTACTGGAAGCCAGGTACACCGATAAACTCATCTTT. Protein product: CALGPYYFLPLLEARYTDKLIF.